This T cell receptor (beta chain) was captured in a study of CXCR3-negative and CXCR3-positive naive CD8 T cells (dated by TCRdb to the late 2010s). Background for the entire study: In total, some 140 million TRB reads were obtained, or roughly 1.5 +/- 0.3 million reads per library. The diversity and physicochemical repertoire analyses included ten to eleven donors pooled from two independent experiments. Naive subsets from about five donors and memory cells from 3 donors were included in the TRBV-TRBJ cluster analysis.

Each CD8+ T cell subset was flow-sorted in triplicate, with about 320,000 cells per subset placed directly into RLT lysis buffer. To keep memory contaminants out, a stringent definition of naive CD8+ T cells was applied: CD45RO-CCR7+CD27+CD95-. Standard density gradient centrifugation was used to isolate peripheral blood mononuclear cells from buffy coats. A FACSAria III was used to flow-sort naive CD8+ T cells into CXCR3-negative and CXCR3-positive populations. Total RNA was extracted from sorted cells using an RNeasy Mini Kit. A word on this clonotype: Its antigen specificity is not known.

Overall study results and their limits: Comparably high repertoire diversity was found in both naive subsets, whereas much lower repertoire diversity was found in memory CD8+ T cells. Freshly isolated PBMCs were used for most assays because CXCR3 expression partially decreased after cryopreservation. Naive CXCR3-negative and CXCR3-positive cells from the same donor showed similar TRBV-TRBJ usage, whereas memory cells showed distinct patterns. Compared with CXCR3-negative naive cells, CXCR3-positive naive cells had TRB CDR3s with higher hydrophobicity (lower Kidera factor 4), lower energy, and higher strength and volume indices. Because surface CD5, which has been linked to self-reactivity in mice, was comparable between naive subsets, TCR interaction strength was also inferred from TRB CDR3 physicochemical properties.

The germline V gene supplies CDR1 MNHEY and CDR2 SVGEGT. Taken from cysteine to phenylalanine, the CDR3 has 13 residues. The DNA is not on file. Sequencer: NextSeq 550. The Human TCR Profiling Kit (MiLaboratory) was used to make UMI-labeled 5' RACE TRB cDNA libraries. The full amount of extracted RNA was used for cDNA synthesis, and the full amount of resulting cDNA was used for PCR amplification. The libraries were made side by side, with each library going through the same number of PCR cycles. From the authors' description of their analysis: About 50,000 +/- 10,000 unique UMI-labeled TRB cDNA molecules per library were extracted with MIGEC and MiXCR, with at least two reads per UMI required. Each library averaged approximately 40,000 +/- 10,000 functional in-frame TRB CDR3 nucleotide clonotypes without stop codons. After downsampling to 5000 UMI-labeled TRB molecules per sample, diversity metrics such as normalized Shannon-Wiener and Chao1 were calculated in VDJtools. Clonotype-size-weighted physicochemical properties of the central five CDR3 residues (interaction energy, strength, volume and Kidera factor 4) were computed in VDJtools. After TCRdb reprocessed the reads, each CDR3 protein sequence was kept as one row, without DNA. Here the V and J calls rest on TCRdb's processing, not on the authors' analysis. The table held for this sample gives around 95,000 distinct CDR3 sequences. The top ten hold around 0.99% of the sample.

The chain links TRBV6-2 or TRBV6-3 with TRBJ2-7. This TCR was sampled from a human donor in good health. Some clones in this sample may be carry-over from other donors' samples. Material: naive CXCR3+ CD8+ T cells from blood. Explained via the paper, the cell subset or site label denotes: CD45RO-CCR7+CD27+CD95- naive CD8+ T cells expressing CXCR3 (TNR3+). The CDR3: CASSSLPKSEQYF.